This T cell receptor (beta chain) stems from a study of blood T cell repertoires in COVID-19. Study-wide background: PBMCs, B-cell-depleted T cells, or T cells provided the cDNA or gDNA that made up the material.

This clone was seen a handful of times. How the authors handled the data: Reference gene primer amplification yielded estimated nucleated cell counts. Generated by immunoSEQ multiplex PCR, the TCRdb table keeps only in-frame clones and is missing some. The V and J calls and clone size are taken from that table; D and trimming were inferred from the DNA. The table records approximately 110,000 clones, 65% to 85% of them present only once. The CDR3 runs 14 residues. Germline loops: CDR1 SGHRS, CDR2 YFSETQ. V lost 0 bases to trimming and J lost 6 bases, with 9 bases between them. This TCR was recovered from a man aged 45 to 65 with acute or convalescent COVID-19. Material for sequencing was peripheral blood. V is TRBV5-1 and J is TRBJ1-4; D is perhaps TRBD1 (6 bases). This CDR3 is CASSLAGADEKLFF. The CDR3 coding sequence is TGCGCCAGCAGCTTGGCAGGGGCGGATGAAAAACTGTTTTTT.